This T cell receptor beta chain was sequenced in a study of lung T cells in sarcoidosis with Löfgren's syndrome. TCRdb reanalysed the reads using MiXCR and keeps one entry per CDR3 protein. The data hold 58,000 or so distinct CDR3 sequences, with around 20% observed a single time. General study results and limits: TRAV12-1 preferentially paired with TRBV2, with homologous CDR3s. These T cells were suggested, not shown, to recognize a putative antigen.

This clonotype was seen repeatedly, ten times or more. No antigen is known for it. Germline CDR1 SGHTA, CDR2 FQGNSA. V was cut by 5 bases and J by 2 bases, with 19 bases left in between. The CDR3 sequence is 17 residues long. The source material was CD4+ T cells from PBMCs. The chain joins TRBV7-2 to TRBJ2-1; D is possibly TRBD2 (6 bases). The TCR originated in a human donor with sarcoidosis (Löfgren's syndrome or another form), or a control subject (not recorded which). The CDR3 protein is CASSRTGPGLAYNEQFF. The DNA for the CDR3 is TGTGCCAGCAGCCGGACGGGCCCGGGACTCGCCTACAATGAGCAGTTCTTC.